This passage covers 32 T cell receptor beta chains from one sample sequenced in a study of T cell responses to AZD1222 COVID-19 vaccine. The method was immunoSEQ multiplex PCR; TCRdb's version includes in-frame clones alone and lacks a portion of them. This table holds roughly 140,000 clones, roughly 92% found once. Specimen: peripheral blood, collected on day 0 of AZD1222 vaccination. These receptors were taken from an adult in good health.

The chain carries TRBV29-1 and TRBJ1-6, with TRBD1 identical over 7 bases. The CDR3 is 14 amino acids. V shed 6 bases and J 5 bases; nucleotides not matched to a gene: 7. CDR1 SQVTM and CDR2 ANQGSEA come from the germline V gene. This CDR3 is CSVKWTGDNSPLHF. Here the CDR3 DNA reads TGCAGCGTGAAGTGGACAGGAGATAATTCACCCCTCCACTTT.

The rearrangement joins TRBV29-1 to TRBJ2-2, with 7 bases that match TRBD2. Looked up from germline, CDR1 is SQVTM and CDR2 is ANQGSEA. The V and J ends lost 4 bases and 5 bases, in that order; junction bases with no gene match: 7. The CDR3 sequence is 14 residues long. This CDR3 is CSVVVGGMTGELFF. The DNA for the CDR3 is TGCAGCGTTGTGGTCGGGGGGATGACCGGGGAGCTGTTTTTT.

CDR3 coding DNA: TGTGCCAGCAGTTATGCTGAGACGCGCGGCACAGATACGCAGTATTTT. It yields the protein CASSYAETRGTDTQYF. This sequence joins TRBV6-5 and TRBJ2-3; no definite D call. CDR1 is MNHEY and CDR2 is SVGAGI in the germline V gene. Trimming took off 3 bases at V and 1 base at J, with 14 bases between the two ends. This CDR3 contains 16 residues.

The chain uses TRBV4-1 and TRBJ2-1; either TRBD1 or TRBD2 may supply D (5 bases each). Germline CDR1 MGHRA, CDR2 YSYEKL. V lost 4 bases to trimming and J lost 2 bases, with 12 bases between them. CDR3 size: 15 residues. The CDR3 loop reads CASSLLRGPYNEQFF. In DNA form, the CDR3 reads TGCGCCAGCAGCCTTCTCCGGGGACCCTACAATGAGCAGTTCTTC.

In this sample, this clone turned up once. CDR3: CASSLKGTGELFF. CDR3 in DNA: TGTGCCAGCAGTTTAAAAGGGACCGGGGAGCTGTTTTTT. J is TRBJ2-2 and V is TRBV12-3 or TRBV12-4; no clear D gene. V lost 2 bases to trimming and J lost 5 bases, with 6 bases between them. The CDR3 length is 13 residues.

The sample holds a few counts of this clone. The sample contains more than one DNA sequence encoding this CDR3. V usage is TRBV14 and J usage is TRBJ1-3, with a possible D match to TRBD1 (5 bases). Trimming left V 4 bases short and J 0 bases short, with 7 bases between. Germline-derived CDR1 and CDR2 are SGHDN and FVKESK. The CDR3 extends over 14 amino acids. CDR3 sequence: CASSPGHSGNTIYF. CDR3 nucleotide sequence: TGTGCCAGCAGCCCAGGACACTCTGGAAACACCATATATTTT.

CDR3 sequence: CASSEDTGYSGNTIYF. CDR3 DNA sequence: TGTGCCAGCAGTGAGGACACCGGCTACTCTGGAAACACCATATATTTT. V is TRBV2 and J is TRBJ1-3, with TRBD1 as a possible D gene (5 bases). Germline V gene data show CDR1 as SNHLY and CDR2 as FYNNEI. Deletions cut 3 bases from V and 0 bases from J, with 12 bases between. This CDR3 is built from 16 residues.

V is TRBV3-1 (or the pseudogene TRBV3-2) and J is TRBJ1-6; unclear D gene. This CDR3 has 16 residues. The V and J ends lost 0 bases and 6 bases respectively, with 12 bases between them. The V gene's germline CDR1 is LGHDT and CDR2 YNNKEL (reference sequence). The CDR3 bases are TGTGCCAGCAGCCAAGATCCCCCTACGGTTAATTCACCCCTCCACTTT. This encodes CASSQDPPTVNSPLHF.

The rearrangement links TRBV7-2 to TRBJ1-2; D not certain. Trimming cost V 1 base and J 4 bases, with 13 bases left between them. The CDR3 totals 15 residues. CDR1 and CDR2 (germline): SGHTA, FQGNSA. The CDR3 loop is CASSLDGLGFYGYTF. As DNA, the CDR3 is TGTGCCAGCAGCTTAGACGGGTTGGGATTCTATGGCTACACCTTC.

The chain links TRBV3-1 (or the pseudogene TRBV3-2) to TRBJ2-4; TRBD2 matches at 13 bases. Germline V CDR1 and CDR2: LGHDT, YNNKEL (reference sequence). The CDR3 has 17 amino acids. The J segment lost 4 bases and the V segment lost 3 bases, leaving 6 bases of the junction unmatched. The CDR3: CASSHPGLAGEKNIQYF. CDR3 DNA sequence: TGTGCCAGCAGCCACCCCGGACTAGCGGGGGAGAAAAACATTCAGTACTTC.

J is TRBJ2-1 and V is TRBV7-9; D possibly corresponds to TRBD2 (5 bases). Between the trimmed V and J ends, which lost 3 bases and 4 bases, there was a span of 7 bases. The CDR3 consists of 13 residues. Germline V gene sequence: CDR1 SEHNR, CDR2 FQNEAQ (reference sequence). Here the CDR3 reads CASSFTRYNEQFF. The CDR3 DNA reads as TGTGCCAGCAGCTTCACTAGATACAATGAGCAGTTCTTC.

V usage is TRBV30 and J usage is TRBJ1-1; D is undetermined. The CDR3 is 9 amino acids. Germline CDR1 reads GTSNPN; CDR2 reads SVGIG (reference sequence). Trimming removed 5 bases from V and 7 bases from J, with 5 bases in between. The CDR3 protein is CAWGSEAFF. The CDR3 nucleotides are TGTGCCTGGGGTAGTGAAGCTTTCTTT.

V and J are TRBV2 and TRBJ2-1; D is perhaps TRBD2 (5 bases). This CDR3 has 17 residues. Germline CDR1 SNHLY, CDR2 FYNNEI. V lost 1 base and J 9 bases, leaving 22 bases between the germline ends. The CDR3 nucleotides are TGTGCCAGCAGTGAAGGATACGCGATGGGAGTTAAGGTTGAGCAGTTCTTC. It translates to CASSEGYAMGVKVEQFF.

This sequence joins TRBV9 and TRBJ1-2, with D possibly matching TRBD1 (6 bases). V dropped 3 bases and J dropped 4 bases, with 13 bases sitting between them. Germline loops: CDR1 SGDLS, CDR2 YYNGEE. The CDR3 is 14 amino acids. CDR3 DNA: TGTGCCAGCAGCGCTGCAGGGGTCGGCTATGGCTACACCTTC. This gives the protein CASSAAGVGYGYTF.

This clone was detected a few times. The rearrangement uses TRBV30 and TRBJ1-5; D is ambiguous. Germline loops: CDR1 GTSNPN, CDR2 SVGIG (reference sequence). Trimming took off 3 bases at V and 2 bases at J, with 8 bases between the two ends. The CDR3 loop spans 13 amino acids. The CDR3 loop is CAWSPGGNQPQHF. The CDR3 DNA reads as TGTGCCTGGAGCCCAGGTGGCAATCAGCCCCAGCATTTT.

J is TRBJ2-7 and V is TRBV4-1; D unresolved. Germline values: CDR1 MGHRA, CDR2 YSYEKL. The CDR3 runs to 20 residues. Trimming took off 0 bases at V and 0 bases at J, with 24 bases between the two ends. The CDR3 sequence is CASSQDSTPQWAGCSYEQYV. Here the CDR3 DNA reads TGCGCCAGCAGCCAAGATTCAACCCCCCAGTGGGCAGGCTGCTCCTACGAGCAGTACGTC.

This sequence joins TRBV20-1 and TRBJ1-2; D unresolved. V was shortened by 6 bases and J by 3 bases, with 5 bases between the two germline ends. This CDR3 comprises 10 residues. The germline CDR1 and CDR2 sequences are DFQATT and SNEGSKA (reference sequence). The CDR3 loop reads CSATDYGYTF. DNA of the CDR3: TGCAGTGCGACGGACTATGGCTACACCTTC.

The genes are TRBV7-8 and TRBJ2-3; D is uncertain. V lost 2 bases and J 11 bases, leaving 8 bases between the germline ends. This CDR3 has 11 amino acids. Germline V gene sequence: CDR1 SGHVS, CDR2 FQNEAQ. The CDR3 region is CASSLLGWQYF. The CDR3 bases are TGTGCCAGCAGCTTATTGGGATGGCAGTATTTT.

This rearrangement joins TRBV7-9 to TRBJ2-3; D might be TRBD2 (6 bases). V was pared by 4 bases and J by 9 bases, with 14 bases between. The CDR3 runs 13 residues. CDR1 is SEHNR, CDR2 FQNEAQ, per germline (reference sequence). Here the CDR3 reads CASSSQYSGTQYF. CDR3 DNA: TGTGCCAGCAGCTCCCAATATAGCGGAACGCAGTATTTT. Full variable domain (missing parts from reference TRBV7-9 and TRBJ2-3): DTGVSQNPRHKITKRGQNVTFRCDPISEHNRLYWYRQTLGQGPEFLTYFQNEAQLEKSRLLSDRFSAERPKGSFSTLEIQRTEQGDSAMYLCASSSQYSGTQYFGPGTRLTVL.

This chain joins TRBV11-2 and TRBJ2-5; TRBD2 aligns across 11 bases. CDR3 length equals 17 residues. In germline, CDR1 is SGHAT, CDR2 FQNNGV. V trimming: 4 bases; J trimming: 5 bases; junction bases outside the gene matches: 12. Here the CDR3 reads CASSSTSGGHWGETQYF. CDR3 sequence (DNA): TGTGCCAGCAGCTCCACTAGCGGGGGCCACTGGGGGGAGACCCAGTACTTC.

The chain uses TRBV7-8 and TRBJ2-2, with a tentative D call TRBD2 (6 bases). The CDR3 length is 15 residues. The germline gives CDR1 SGHVS, CDR2 FQNEAQ. Deletions cut 1 base from V and 4 bases from J, with 10 bases between. The chain's CDR3 is CASSLGLGFTGELFF. In nucleotides, the CDR3 is TGTGCCAGCAGCTTAGGACTAGGTTTCACCGGGGAGCTGTTTTTT.

CDR3 amino acids: CASSQDIPNGGFSVGYTF. DNA of the CDR3: TGCGCCAGCAGCCAAGATATCCCTAATGGAGGGTTCTCAGTCGGCTACACCTTC. The chain carries TRBV4-1 and TRBJ1-2; the D is unclear. The germline V and J ends were trimmed by 0 bases and 8 bases, with 25 bases remaining between them. Germline CDR1 is MGHRA and CDR2 is YSYEKL. The CDR3 has 18 residues.

This sequence joins TRBV7-9 and TRBJ1-1; TRBD1 is a possible D gene (6 bases). CDR1 SEHNR and CDR2 FQNEAQ come from the germline V gene (reference sequence). Trimming shortened V by 5 bases and J by 4 bases, and 14 bases separated the two germline ends. This CDR3 has 14 residues. The CDR3 nucleotides are TGTGCCAGCAGCCCCCCGGGGGGCCTCACTGAAGCTTTCTTT. It translates to CASSPPGGLTEAFF.

This rearrangement joins TRBV28 to TRBJ1-5; D perhaps matches TRBD1 (5 bases). Germline V gene sequence: CDR1 MDHEN, CDR2 SYDVKM. There are 16 residues in the CDR3. V lost 4 bases, J lost 7 bases, and 20 bases lay in between. The CDR3 DNA follows: TGTGCCAGCAGTTCACGGCGCGGGGGTTCGGGGCAGCCCCAGCATTTT. Its translation is CASSSRRGGSGQPQHF. The full variable domain, in which reference TRBV28 and TRBJ1-5 provide the parts outside the CDR3, is DVKVTQSSRYLVKRTGEKVFLECVQDMDHENMFWYRQDPGLGLRLIYFSYDVKMKEKGDIPEGYSVSREKKERFSLILESASTNQTSMYLCASSSRRGGSGQPQHFGDGTRLSIL.

The chain joins TRBV5-6 to TRBJ2-7, with 12 nucleotides matching TRBD2. Trimming cost V 4 bases and J 0 bases; bases outside gene matches: 11. Germline V lookup: CDR1 SGHDT, CDR2 YYEEEE. This CDR3 comprises 18 residues. The CDR3 DNA is TGTGCCAGCAGCCCCGGGACTAGCGGGCCGACTAACTCCTACGAGCAGTACGTC. It is translated as CASSPGTSGPTNSYEQYV.

V is TRBV27 and J is TRBJ2-1; TRBD2 matches at 9 bases. CDR3 length equals 16 residues. V lost 6 bases, J lost 6 bases, and 12 bases stayed unmatched. The germline V gene encodes CDR1 MNHEY and CDR2 SMNVEV (reference sequence). For the CDR3, the DNA is TGTGCCAGCAGCCTAACCTTCGGACTAGCGCGCAATGAGCAGTTCTTC. It is translated as CASSLTFGLARNEQFF.

V usage is TRBV4-2 and J usage is TRBJ1-4; D may be TRBD1 (6 bases). The germline V gene has CDR1 LGHNA and CDR2 YNFKEQ. This CDR3 is built from 16 residues. Trimming shortened V by 0 bases and J by 6 bases, and 14 bases separated the two germline ends. CDR3 DNA sequence: TGTGCCAGCAGCCAAGAGGGGACAAGGGATTATGAAAAACTGTTTTTT. Translating it yields CASSQEGTRDYEKLFF.

This chain joins TRBV5-4 and TRBJ2-2; 12 bases match TRBD2. V gave up 4 bases and J gave up 2 bases; unmatched junction bases: 6. This CDR3 is built from 17 residues. Germline CDR1 SGHNT, CDR2 YYREEE (reference sequence). CDR3 sequence: CASSHGLAGKNTGELFF. CDR3 bases: TGTGCCAGCAGCCATGGACTAGCGGGAAAAAACACCGGGGAGCTGTTTTTT.

The chain joins TRBV2 to TRBJ2-5; 11 nucleotides match TRBD2. Trimming cost V 5 bases and J 5 bases; bases outside gene matches: 7. Germline V gene lookup returns CDR1 SNHLY and CDR2 FYNNEI. This CDR3 contains 15 residues. The chain's CDR3 is CASSSRLAGWETQYF. CDR3 nucleotides: TGTGCCAGCAGTAGTAGACTAGCGGGGTGGGAGACCCAGTACTTC.

This chain joins TRBV2 and TRBJ1-4, with TRBD1 matching over 8 bases. The V gene end was trimmed by 8 bases and the J gene end by 8 bases; junction bases not matched to a gene: 7. CDR3 length: 13 residues. CDR1 is SNHLY, CDR2 FYNNEI, per germline. CDR3 protein: CASGGTGREKLFF. CDR3 coding DNA: TGTGCCAGCGGCGGGACAGGAAGGGAAAAACTGTTTTTT.

The V call is TRBV21-1, the J call TRBJ1-6. TRBV21-1 is noted as a pseudogene. CDR3 length: 15 amino acids. The CDR3 region has the DNA TGTGCCAGCCCTAATATCGGGGGGTATAATTCACCCCTCCACTTT. Its protein product is CASPNIGGYNSPLHF.

The CDR3 nucleotides read TGTGCCAGCAGTTCCCGGACAGGGTTCACCGGGGAGCTGTTTTTT. It is translated as CASSSRTGFTGELFF. The chain has TRBV27 and TRBJ2-2, with 8 bases lining up with TRBD1. The CDR3 sequence is 15 residues long. The V gene end was trimmed by 4 bases and the J gene end by 4 bases; junction bases not matched to a gene: 5. CDR1 MNHEY and CDR2 SMNVEV come from the germline V gene (reference sequence).